The present entry profiles one T cell receptor beta chain with its context. One junction end disagrees with the germline gene, perhaps due to a read error. The sample is drawn from a study of Graves' ophthalmopathy and Graves' hyperthyroidism. Germline V gene lookup returns CDR1 KGHDR and CDR2 SFDVKD. The CDR3 is made up of 16 amino acids. RNA transcripts were the source from which TCR beta CDR3 regions were amplified. The first round was an RT-PCR with HTBI primers, and the second round was a multiplex PCR. TCRdb processed the multiplex PCR reads anew with MiXCR; each CDR3 protein has one entry. Here the sample spans about 740,000 distinct CDR3 sequences, roughly 40% being singletons.

This sequence was found in an adult man with Graves' ophthalmopathy. The sequencing input was peripheral blood. The genes are TRBV24-1 and TRBJ1-5; a weak D match, TRBD1 (6 bases). This chain's CDR3 is CASSYLGAQGGQPQHF. The CDR3 DNA sequence: TGTGCCAGCAGTTACCTGGGGGCCCAGGGAGGCCAGCCCCAGCATTTT.